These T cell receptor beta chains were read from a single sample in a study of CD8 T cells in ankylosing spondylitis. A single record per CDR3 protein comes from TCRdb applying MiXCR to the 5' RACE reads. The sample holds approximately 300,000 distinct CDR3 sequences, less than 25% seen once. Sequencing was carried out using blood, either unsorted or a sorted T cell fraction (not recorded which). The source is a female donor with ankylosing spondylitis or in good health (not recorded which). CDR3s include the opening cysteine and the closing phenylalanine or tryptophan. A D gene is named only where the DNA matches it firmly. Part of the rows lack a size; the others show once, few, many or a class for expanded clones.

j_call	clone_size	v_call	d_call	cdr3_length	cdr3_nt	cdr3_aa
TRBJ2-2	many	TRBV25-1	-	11	TGTGCCAGCAGTGAAGTCGGGGAGCTGTTTTTT	CASSEVGELFF
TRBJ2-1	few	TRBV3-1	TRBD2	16	TGTGCCAGCAGCCAAGATTCAGCGGGAGGGGGCCATGAGCAGTTCTTC	CASSQDSAGGGHEQFF
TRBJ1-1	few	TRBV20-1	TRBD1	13	TGCAGTGCCCGACAGGGGCGAGGTGCTGAAGCTTTCTTT	CSARQGRGAEAFF
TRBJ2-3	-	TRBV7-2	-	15	TGTGCCAGCAGCTTACAGGGGCAACCCACAGATACGCAGTATTTT	CASSLQGQPTDTQYF
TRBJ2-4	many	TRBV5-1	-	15	TGCGCCAGCAGCTCACAGGGCGATGTCAAAAACATTCAGTACTTC	CASSSQGDVKNIQYF
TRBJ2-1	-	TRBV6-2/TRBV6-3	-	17	TGTGCCAGCAGTTCCTCGGGGTGGACCACATATCCCACTGAGCAGTTCTTC	CASSSSGWTTYPTEQFF
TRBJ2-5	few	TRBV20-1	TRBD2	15	TGCAGTGCTAGAGAAGGTAGCGGGCGGGCAGAGACCCAGTACTTC	CSAREGSGRAETQYF
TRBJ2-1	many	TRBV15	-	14	TGTGCCACCAGCAGAGGAAACGCAGGAAGGGAGCAGTTCTTC	CATSRGNAGREQFF
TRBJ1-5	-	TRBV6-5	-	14	TGTGCCAGCAGTTTGGGAGGGAATGTTGAGCCCCAGCATTTT	CASSLGGNVEPQHF
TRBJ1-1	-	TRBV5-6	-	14	TGTGCCAGCAGCTACGTTAGCAGGGTCACTGAAGCTTTCTTT	CASSYVSRVTEAFF
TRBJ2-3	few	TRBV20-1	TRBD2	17	TGCAGTGCTAGAGACGGGGGGAGGGCCGGACGCACAGATACGCAGTATTTT	CSARDGGRAGRTDTQYF
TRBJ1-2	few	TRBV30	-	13	TGTGCCTGGAGTGAAGGGCTACACTATGGCTACACCTTC	CAWSEGLHYGYTF
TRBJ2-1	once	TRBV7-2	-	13	TGTGCCAGCAGTGCCTCGAGGGACAATGAGCAGTTCTTC	CASSASRDNEQFF